One and the same sample provided the 3 T cell receptor beta chains below, sequenced in a study of CD8 T cell repertoires and HIV-1 epitope variants. No antigen has been assigned to these receptors. Generated by immunoSEQ multiplex PCR, the TCRdb table keeps only in-frame clones and is missing some. This table holds roughly 7,000 clones, around 62% found once. Sequencing used cultured CD8+ T cells derived from PBMCs. Source of these receptors: a male donor with HIV.

This sequence joins TRBV10-3 and TRBJ2-3; 7 bases align to TRBD2. The V segment lost 8 bases and the J segment 2 bases; nucleotides outside the gene matches: 7. Germline loops: CDR1 ENHRY, CDR2 SYGVKD. The CDR3 contains 14 residues. The CDR3 DNA reads as TGTGCCATCCGGAGCGGGGACCACACAGATACGCAGTATTTT. It encodes CAIRSGDHTDTQYF.

The CDR3 DNA reads TGCAGCGCAAGATCGGGACAGGGGGCGAGGGATGAGCAGTTCTTC. It specifies CSARSGQGARDEQFF. The chain links TRBV29-1 to TRBJ2-1; TRBD1 matches at 12 bases. Germline lookup yields CDR1 SQVTM and CDR2 ANQGSEA. CDR3 size: 15 residues. V gave up 7 bases and J gave up 8 bases; unmatched junction bases: 12.

This chain uses TRBV13 with TRBJ2-1, with 7 bases lining up with TRBD2. The V gene's germline CDR1 is PRHDT and CDR2 FYEKMQ (reference sequence). The CDR3 extends over 14 amino acids. The V gene end was trimmed by 4 bases and the J gene end by 3 bases; junction bases not matched to a gene: 3. CDR3 sequence: CASSSTSDYNEQFF. Here the CDR3 DNA reads TGTGCCAGCAGCTCCACTAGCGACTACAATGAGCAGTTCTTC.